Sequencing of this TCR beta chain was carried out in a study of blood T cell repertoires in COVID-19. For the study at large: Samples came from the United States, Italy and Spain, spanning acute and convalescent COVID-19. PBMCs, B-cell-depleted T cells, or T cells were the source of the cDNA or gDNA that made up the material.

Clones were read by immunoSEQ multiplex PCR, and TCRdb kept only the in-frame ones, dropping some. The sample consists of over 300,000 clones, over 70% of them appearing once. Germline-derived CDR1 and CDR2 are SNHLY and FYNNEI. This CDR3 is built from 15 residues. V trimming: 5 bases; J trimming: 6 bases; junction bases outside the gene matches: 10. This receptor was taken from a woman in her 50s with acute or convalescent COVID-19. The sequencing input was peripheral blood. The rearrangement joins TRBV2 to TRBJ1-5, with 7 bases lining up with TRBD1. This CDR3 reads CASSKRTGGSQPQHF. CDR3 nucleotide sequence: TGTGCCAGCAGTAAAAGGACAGGTGGAAGTCAGCCCCAGCATTTT. The entire variable domain, with the rest obtained from reference TRBV2 and TRBJ1-5, is as follows: EPEVTQTPSHQVTQMGQEVILRCVPISNHLYFYWYRQILGQKVEFLVSFYNNEISEKSEIFDDQFSVERPDGSNFTLKIRSTKLEDSAMYFCASSKRTGGSQPQHFGDGTRLSIL.